The source of this T cell receptor beta chain is a study of spatial heterogeneity in lung cancer. As for the study in general: Beta-chain sequences consistently outnumbered alpha-chain sequences in detection. Broader study findings: Tumor mutation count correlated with how many alpha and beta TCRs expanded intratumorally.

Germline CDR1 and CDR2: LGHDT and YNNKEL (reference sequence). The V gene lost 6 bases and the J gene lost 2 bases, with 14 bases spanning the gap. CDR3 size: 14 residues. TCRdb called the 5' RACE reads again in MiXCR, with one record for every CDR3 protein. The repertoire holds roughly 4,100 distinct CDR3 sequences, with approximately 40% as singletons. As to time point: sample taken at primary tumor resection. Concerning this clonotype itself: Its matching antigen is unknown.

V and J are TRBV3-1 and TRBJ2-7, with D possibly TRBD1 on 6 matching bases. Here the sequenced sample was lung tumor tissue, taken at surgery. This clonotype was obtained from a male donor with early-stage non-small cell lung cancer. CDR3 nucleotides: TGTGCCAGCAGACAGGGTCACGGGACCTACGAGCAGTACTTC. Amino acids: CASRQGHGTYEQYF.